The next 19 T cell receptor beta chains were all read from a single sample in a study of T cells in tuberculosis. The table came from immunoSEQ multiplex PCR; TCRdb's copy has only in-frame clones and leaves some out. Altogether tens of thousands of clones are present, about 85% being singletons, with the ten largest covering under 15%. Time point described: new active TB diagnosis, blood taken before or within 7 days of starting treatment. Here the sequenced sample was PBMCs, taken at tuberculosis diagnosis. The origin of the receptors is an adult with tuberculosis.

V and J are TRBV6-1 and TRBJ2-2; D is unclear. Trimming removed 4 bases at V and 9 bases at J, with 6 bases between. Germline loops: CDR1 MNHNS, CDR2 SASEGT. This CDR3 is 11 amino acids long. The DNA of the CDR3 is TGTGCCAGCAGTGTATCCCGGGAGCTGTTTTTT. Protein product: CASSVSRELFF.

The V gene is TRBV9, the J gene TRBJ1-1; D remains unclear. Trimming left V 2 bases short and J 5 bases short, with 7 bases between. CDR3 length: 12 amino acids. Germline-derived CDR1 and CDR2 are SGDLS and YYNGEE. CDR3 sequence (DNA): TGTGCCAGCAGCGTGGAGGAGACTGAAGCTTTCTTT. Translating gives CASSVEETEAFF.

The chain is built from TRBV7-2 and TRBJ2-7; TRBD2 matches 8 bases. This CDR3 is 15 amino acids long. Germline lookup yields CDR1 SGHTA and CDR2 FQGNSA. The trim removed 5 bases at V and 3 bases at J, leaving 9 bases unmatched. The CDR3 reads CASSVSGGLHYEQYF. The CDR3, as DNA: TGTGCCAGCAGCGTCAGCGGGGGACTTCACTACGAGCAGTACTTC.

This sequence joins TRBV10-3 and TRBJ1-1; D remains ambiguous. CDR3 length: 14 residues. Germline V gene lookup returns CDR1 ENHRY and CDR2 SYGVKD. V lost 0 bases, J lost 4 bases, and 9 bases lay in between. The CDR3 nucleotides read TGTGCCATCAGTGAGTCGAGAGGGTCCACTGAAGCTTTCTTT. Translated: CAISESRGSTEAFF.

J is TRBJ2-5 and V is TRBV5-4; 7 positions match TRBD2. After removal of 5 bases from V and 4 bases from J, the junction contained 8 bases not matched to a gene. The CDR3 contains 14 residues. Germline values: CDR1 SGHNT, CDR2 YYREEE (reference sequence). The CDR3 protein is CASRSQRDRETQYF. CDR3 bases: TGTGCCAGCAGGTCGCAGCGGGATCGAGAGACCCAGTACTTC.

This chain links TRBV7-2 with TRBJ2-3, with 7 bases lining up with TRBD2. The CDR3 has 17 residues. Losses at the gene ends were 2 bases for V and 2 bases for J; bases not matched to a gene: 10. CDR1 is SGHTA and CDR2 is FQGNSA in the germline V gene. The CDR3 here is CASSLRHLAANTDTQYF. In nucleotides, the CDR3 is TGTGCCAGCAGCTTAAGGCATCTAGCGGCAAACACAGATACGCAGTATTTT.

The V call is TRBV2, the J call TRBJ2-5, with D maybe TRBD1 (5 bases). The V end lost 6 bases, the J end lost 5 bases, and 13 bases lay between the germline ends. The CDR3 is made up of 13 amino acids. Germline loops: CDR1 SNHLY, CDR2 FYNNEI. CDR3 coding DNA: TGTGCCAGCAGGGCCGGCCCAGGGGAGACCCAGTACTTC. It codes for CASRAGPGETQYF.

This clone was recorded only once. The chain carries TRBV29-1 and TRBJ2-1, with a possible D match to TRBD2 (6 bases). This CDR3 spans 15 amino acids. The germline CDR1 and CDR2 sequences are SQVTM and ANQGSEA. Trimming took 3 bases from V and 5 from J, leaving 17 bases between them. CDR3 DNA sequence: TGCAGCGTTGAGGACCCCCTAGCGCCTGACAATGAGCAGTTCTTC. It specifies CSVEDPLAPDNEQFF.

The chain has TRBV5-1 and TRBJ2-3; 11 positions agree with TRBD2. Germline V CDR1 and CDR2: SGHRS, YFSETQ. This CDR3 has 16 residues. V shed 2 bases and J 2 bases; nucleotides not matched to a gene: 4. CDR3 nucleotide sequence: TGCGCCAGCAGCTTACGACTAGCGGGACCCACAGATACGCAGTATTTT. Translated, it gives CASSLRLAGPTDTQYF.

The chain has TRBV5-1 and TRBJ2-7; 9 bases are a match to TRBD2. CDR3 length: 14 amino acids. V was clipped by 1 base and J by 4 bases; unmatched bases: 3. The germline V gene encodes CDR1 SGHRS and CDR2 YFSETQ. The CDR3 DNA is TGCGCCAGCAGCTTGTCTAGCGGGGCTTACGAGCAGTACTTC. It is translated as CASSLSSGAYEQYF.

The chain recombines TRBV2 with TRBJ2-3; 8 nucleotides line up with TRBD2. The CDR3 is 14 amino acids. CDR1 is SNHLY and CDR2 is FYNNEI in the germline V gene. V dropped 11 bases and J dropped 2; count of bases not matched to a gene: 9. Written as DNA, the CDR3 is TGTGCCGCCAAGAGGGGACTAGACACAGATACGCAGTATTTT. This codes for CAAKRGLDTDTQYF.

The genes are TRBV10-1 and TRBJ2-3; TRBD2 aligns across 14 bases. Unmatched junction bases numbered 5, after V lost 3 bases and J lost 3 bases. CDR3 length: 17 amino acids. The germline V gene has CDR1 WNHNN and CDR2 SYGVQD (reference sequence). DNA of the CDR3: TGCGCCAGCAGTGACCCGGGACTAGCGGGGGATACAGATACGCAGTATTTT. Translation: CASSDPGLAGDTDTQYF.

This clone was picked up one time. The junction and the germline gene differ at one end; a read error may be behind it. The CDR3 nucleotides read TGTGCCAGCAGTCCCGGGGGGTCTGGAAGCACCATATATTTT. Translated: CASSPGGSGSTIYF. The V and J genes are TRBV27 and TRBJ1-3; D possibly corresponds to TRBD1 (5 bases). Germline V gives CDR1 MNHEY, CDR2 SMNVEV (reference sequence). There are 14 residues in the CDR3.

This clone was detected only a few times. The CDR3 bases are TGTGCCAGCAGCCCGGACAGAACCTCCTACGAGCAGTACTTC. The encoded protein is CASSPDRTSYEQYF. This rearrangement joins TRBV5-8 to TRBJ2-7; TRBD1 is a possible D gene (6 bases). Germline lookup yields CDR1 SGHTS and CDR2 YDEGEE. The CDR3 totals 14 residues. V dropped 4 bases and J dropped 0 bases, with 11 bases sitting between them.

This clone has more than one count but fewer than ten. V usage is TRBV25-1 and J usage is TRBJ1-1; tentative D call: TRBD1 (5 bases). CDR3 length: 15 residues. The V end was cut by 2 bases, the J end by 3 bases, with 13 bases between. Germline V lookup: CDR1 MGHDK, CDR2 SYGVNS. CDR3 sequence (DNA): TGTGCCAGCAGTGAACAGGGCGAGCCCGACACTGAAGCTTTCTTT. Translated: CASSEQGEPDTEAFF. The full variable domain, rest sourced from reference TRBV25-1 and TRBJ1-1, is EADIYQTPRYLVIGTGKKITLECSQTMGHDKMYWYQQDPGMELHLIHYSYGVNSTEKGDLSSESTVSRIRTEHFPLTLESARPSHTSQYLCASSEQGEPDTEAFFGQGTRLTVV.

The CDR3 DNA follows: TGTGCCAGCAACCAAGGCCCAGGGGTAGCGGGAGACGGGCAGTTCTTC. Translation: CASNQGPGVAGDGQFF. The chain has TRBV28 and TRBJ2-1, with 9 bases identical to TRBD2. CDR3 size: 16 residues. CDR1 MDHEN and CDR2 SYDVKM come from the germline V gene. After removal of 7 bases from V and 12 bases from J, the junction contained 19 bases not matched to a gene.

In nucleotides, the CDR3 is TGTGCCAGCAGCTCGGGGGCGGGAGTATTCTACGAGCAGTACTTC. It is translated as CASSSGAGVFYEQYF. The chain employs TRBV7-2 and TRBJ2-7; perhaps TRBD2 as D (7 bases). Per the germline V gene, CDR1 is SGHTA and CDR2 is FQGNSA. The length of the CDR3 is 15 residues. Trimming stripped 4 bases from V and 3 bases from J, with 16 bases between. The complete variable domain, with remaining parts taken from reference TRBV7-2 and TRBJ2-7, reads GAGVSQSPSNKVTEKGKDVELRCDPISGHTALYWYRQSLGQGLEFLIYFQGNSAPDKSGLPSDRFSAERTGGSVSTLTIQRTQQEDSAVYLCASSSGAGVFYEQYFGPGTRLTVT.

V is TRBV2 and J is TRBJ1-2; perhaps TRBD1 as D (5 bases). Per germline, CDR1 SNHLY and CDR2 FYNNEI. The V gene lost 6 bases and the J gene lost 1 base, with 9 bases spanning the gap. This CDR3 spans 13 amino acids. The CDR3 region has the DNA TGTGCCAGCAGCGCAGACAGTAACTATGGCTACACCTTC. It encodes CASSADSNYGYTF.

V is TRBV7-3 and J is TRBJ1-1, with D uncertain. The CDR3 has 16 residues. The germline gives CDR1 SGHTA, CDR2 FQGTGA. Trimming pared 5 bases from V and 2 bases from J, leaving 18 bases between. The CDR3 bases are TGTGCCAGCAGCCCGGGAGGGTGGGAGATTAACACTGAAGCTTTCTTT. It translates to CASSPGGWEINTEAFF. Variable domain in full (rest from reference TRBV7-3 and TRBJ1-1): GAGVSQTPSNKVTEKGKYVELRCDPISGHTALYWYRQSLGQGPEFLIYFQGTGAADDSGLPNDRFFAVRPEGSVSTLKIQRTERGDSAVYLCASSPGGWEINTEAFFGQGTRLTVV.